The text below deals with one TCR beta chain. The antigen is not known. The data stem from a study of cytotoxic CD8 clonotypes in ibrutinib-treated CLL. Study-level background: The patients, under 13 relapsed/refractory and approximately 16 treatment-naive, included about 17 who were IGHV unmutated.

Germline CDR1 SGHRS, CDR2 YFSETQ. Trimming shortened V by 1 base and J by 0 bases, and 9 bases separated the two germline ends. The CDR3 runs 15 residues. Some clones are missing from TCRdb's copy, which holds only in-frame ones; the method was immunoSEQ multiplex PCR. The table shows 95,000 to 100,000 clones, with about 78% occurring only once. General study points: Higher clonality was seen at ibrutinib response and a return toward baseline at progression. Private clonotypes, not public ones, expanded at ibrutinib response.

V and J are TRBV5-1 and TRBJ2-3; maybe TRBD2 (5 bases). This receptor was obtained from a human donor with chronic lymphocytic leukemia. The source was PBMCs, collected after 12 months of ibrutinib treatment. CDR3 loop: CASSLWGDSTDTQYF. In DNA, the CDR3 is TGCGCCAGCAGCTTGTGGGGAGATAGCACAGATACGCAGTATTTT.